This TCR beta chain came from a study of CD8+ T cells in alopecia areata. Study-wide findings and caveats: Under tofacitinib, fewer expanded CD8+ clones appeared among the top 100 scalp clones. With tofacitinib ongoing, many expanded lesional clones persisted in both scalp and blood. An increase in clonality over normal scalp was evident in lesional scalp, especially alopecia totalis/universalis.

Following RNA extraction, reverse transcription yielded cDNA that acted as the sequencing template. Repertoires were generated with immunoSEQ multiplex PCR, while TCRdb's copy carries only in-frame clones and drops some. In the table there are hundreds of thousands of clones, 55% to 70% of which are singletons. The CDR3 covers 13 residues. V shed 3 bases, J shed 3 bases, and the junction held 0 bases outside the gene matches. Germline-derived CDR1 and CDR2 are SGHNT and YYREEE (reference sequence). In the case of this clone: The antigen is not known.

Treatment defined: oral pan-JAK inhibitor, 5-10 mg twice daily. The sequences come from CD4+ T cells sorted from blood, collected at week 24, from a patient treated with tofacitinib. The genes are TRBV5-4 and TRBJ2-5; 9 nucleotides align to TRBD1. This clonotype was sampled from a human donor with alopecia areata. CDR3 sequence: CASSWDREETQYF. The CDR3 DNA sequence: TGTGCCAGCAGCTGGGACAGGGAAGAGACCCAGTACTTC. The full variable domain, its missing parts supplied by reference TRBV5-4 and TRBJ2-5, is ETGVTQSPTHLIKTRGQQVTLRCSSQSGHNTVSWYQQALGQGPQFIFQYYREEENGRGNFPPRFSGLQFPNYSSELNVNALELDDSALYLCASSWDREETQYFGPGTRLLVL.